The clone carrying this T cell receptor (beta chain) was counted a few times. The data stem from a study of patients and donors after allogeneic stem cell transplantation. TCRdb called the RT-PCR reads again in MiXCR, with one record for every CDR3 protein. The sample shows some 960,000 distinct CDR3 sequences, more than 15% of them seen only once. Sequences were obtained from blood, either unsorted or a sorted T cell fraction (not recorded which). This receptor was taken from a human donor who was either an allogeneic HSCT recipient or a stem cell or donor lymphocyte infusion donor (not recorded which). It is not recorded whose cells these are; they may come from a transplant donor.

The CDR3 here is CASSYETVETQYF. CDR3 coding DNA: TGTGCCAGCAGTTATGAGACCGTGGAGACCCAGTACTTC. V is TRBV6-2 or TRBV6-3 and J is TRBJ2-5; D is undetermined. Germline-derived CDR1 and CDR2 are MNHEY and SVGEGT. Trimming removed 3 bases from V and 5 bases from J, with 10 bases in between. This CDR3 is built from 13 residues.